One and the same sample provided the 12 T cell receptor beta chains below, sequenced in a study of OX40 agonist ivuxolimab in advanced cancers. Libraries were prepared by immunoSEQ multiplex PCR; TCRdb keeps only in-frame clonotypes and omits some of them. Of around 70,000 clones in the sample, around 87% are singletons; the top ten hold roughly 0.89%. Sequencing was performed on CD4+ or CD8+ T cells sorted from blood, taken in a trial of the OX40 agonist ivuxolimab. Receptor source: an adult with an advanced solid tumor such as melanoma, head and neck, liver or kidney cancer.

The chain employs TRBV7-9 and TRBJ1-1; D possibly corresponds to TRBD1 (5 bases). Germline V gives CDR1 SEHNR, CDR2 FQNEAQ (reference sequence). There are 15 residues in the CDR3. V was trimmed by 2 bases and J by 1 base, leaving 11 bases between them. The CDR3 loop reads CASSLRGGGNTEAFF. The CDR3, as DNA: TGTGCCAGCAGCTTACGCGGCGGGGGGAACACTGAAGCTTTCTTT.

The rearrangement joins TRBV5-1 to TRBJ2-5; perhaps TRBD2 as D (5 bases). The V gene lost 1 base and the J gene lost 6 bases, with 13 bases spanning the gap. CDR1 is SGHRS, CDR2 YFSETQ, per germline. The CDR3 has 14 amino acids. The CDR3 spells CASSLNAGKQTQYF. The CDR3 DNA follows: TGCGCCAGCAGCTTGAACGCGGGCAAACAGACCCAGTACTTC.

This rearrangement joins TRBV5-4 to TRBJ1-4; D remains unclear. Germline V CDR1 and CDR2: SGHNT, YYREEE (reference sequence). V was clipped by 4 bases and J by 1 base, with 11 bases between them. CDR3 length equals 15 residues. In DNA form, the CDR3 reads TGTGCCAGCAGCCCCGGACGGGGAACTAATGAAAAACTGTTTTTT. This sequence encodes CASSPGRGTNEKLFF.

CDR3 region: CASSTRTGGRVNEQFF. In nucleotides, the CDR3 is TGTGCCAGTAGTACGAGGACAGGGGGAAGGGTAAATGAGCAGTTCTTC. The chain uses TRBV19 and TRBJ2-1; 10 positions agree with TRBD1. The V gene's germline CDR1 is LNHDA and CDR2 SQIVND (reference sequence). Trimming took 4 bases from V and 7 from J; bases not matched to a gene: 10. CDR3 length: 16 amino acids.

The sample holds one count of this clone. This rearrangement joins TRBV11-1 to TRBJ1-4; D is undetermined. Trimming removed 2 bases at V and 8 bases at J, with 9 bases between. CDR1 and CDR2 from the germline V gene are SGHAT and FQDESV (reference sequence). CDR3 length: 13 amino acids. The CDR3 sequence is CASSLSVGEKLFF. The CDR3 bases are TGTGCCAGCAGCTTAAGTGTGGGCGAAAAACTGTTTTTT.

The rearrangement links TRBV27 to TRBJ2-3, with 8 bases that match TRBD1. This CDR3 spans 17 amino acids. Per germline, CDR1 MNHEY and CDR2 SMNVEV (reference sequence). J was trimmed by 0 bases and V by 4 bases; bases with no gene match: 9. The CDR3 is CASSSRDRLFSTDTQYF. CDR3 in DNA: TGTGCCAGCAGTTCCCGGGACAGGCTCTTCAGCACAGATACGCAGTATTTT.

V gene TRBV10-2 combines with J gene TRBJ1-5; tentatively, D is TRBD1 (6 bases). Trimming took off 8 bases at V and 5 bases at J, with 19 bases between the two ends. From germline, CDR1 is WSHSY and CDR2 SAAADI. The CDR3 consists of 15 residues. CDR3 sequence (DNA): TGCGCCAGCTCCATTGGAAGGGACACCCATCAGCCCCAGCATTTT. Its translation: CASSIGRDTHQPQHF.

The CDR3 sequence is CASSLVRAGTGELFF. CDR3 DNA: TGTGCCAGCAGCTTAGTACGGGCGGGGACCGGGGAGCTGTTTTTT. V usage is TRBV7-2 and J usage is TRBJ2-2; perhaps TRBD2 as D (6 bases). The CDR3 is 15 residues long. Germline V gene lookup returns CDR1 SGHTA and CDR2 FQGNSA. V lost 1 base to trimming and J lost 5 bases, with 11 bases between them.

The CDR3 loop is CASASGTANTGELFF. The CDR3 region has the DNA TGTGCCAGCGCGTCGGGGACAGCCAACACCGGGGAGCTGTTTTTT. The chain couples TRBV6-4 to TRBJ2-2; 7 positions match TRBD1. Germline-derived CDR1 and CDR2 are MRHNA and SNTAGT. The CDR3 is made up of 15 amino acids. The J segment lost 2 bases and the V segment lost 8 bases, leaving 8 bases of the junction unmatched.

The chain recombines TRBV28 with TRBJ2-5; 10 bases fit TRBD1. The germline CDR1 and CDR2 sequences are MDHEN and SYDVKM. V shed 5 bases, J shed 4 bases, and the junction held 4 bases outside the gene matches. CDR3 length equals 14 residues. The CDR3 protein is CASSVRTGGETQYF. The CDR3 DNA reads as TGTGCCAGCAGTGTAAGGACAGGGGGAGAGACCCAGTACTTC.

The V call is TRBV4-2, the J call TRBJ2-5; D possibly corresponds to TRBD1 (6 bases). The J call is doubtful: the DNA matches TRBJ2-7 better. There are 15 residues in the CDR3. The V gene's germline CDR1 is LGHNA and CDR2 YNFKEQ. DNA of the CDR3: TGTGCCAGCAGCCAAGATCTAGGGGGAACCTACGAGCAGTACTTC. It specifies CASSQDLGGTYEQYF.

The chain has TRBV19 and TRBJ2-1, with D possibly TRBD2 on 5 matching bases. The CDR3 extends over 15 amino acids. The germline V gene encodes CDR1 LNHDA and CDR2 SQIVND (reference sequence). The V gene lost 4 bases and the J gene lost 4 bases, with 14 bases spanning the gap. The CDR3 is CASSTEEPTYNEQFF. For the CDR3, the DNA is TGTGCCAGTAGTACGGAGGAGCCCACTTACAATGAGCAGTTCTTC.